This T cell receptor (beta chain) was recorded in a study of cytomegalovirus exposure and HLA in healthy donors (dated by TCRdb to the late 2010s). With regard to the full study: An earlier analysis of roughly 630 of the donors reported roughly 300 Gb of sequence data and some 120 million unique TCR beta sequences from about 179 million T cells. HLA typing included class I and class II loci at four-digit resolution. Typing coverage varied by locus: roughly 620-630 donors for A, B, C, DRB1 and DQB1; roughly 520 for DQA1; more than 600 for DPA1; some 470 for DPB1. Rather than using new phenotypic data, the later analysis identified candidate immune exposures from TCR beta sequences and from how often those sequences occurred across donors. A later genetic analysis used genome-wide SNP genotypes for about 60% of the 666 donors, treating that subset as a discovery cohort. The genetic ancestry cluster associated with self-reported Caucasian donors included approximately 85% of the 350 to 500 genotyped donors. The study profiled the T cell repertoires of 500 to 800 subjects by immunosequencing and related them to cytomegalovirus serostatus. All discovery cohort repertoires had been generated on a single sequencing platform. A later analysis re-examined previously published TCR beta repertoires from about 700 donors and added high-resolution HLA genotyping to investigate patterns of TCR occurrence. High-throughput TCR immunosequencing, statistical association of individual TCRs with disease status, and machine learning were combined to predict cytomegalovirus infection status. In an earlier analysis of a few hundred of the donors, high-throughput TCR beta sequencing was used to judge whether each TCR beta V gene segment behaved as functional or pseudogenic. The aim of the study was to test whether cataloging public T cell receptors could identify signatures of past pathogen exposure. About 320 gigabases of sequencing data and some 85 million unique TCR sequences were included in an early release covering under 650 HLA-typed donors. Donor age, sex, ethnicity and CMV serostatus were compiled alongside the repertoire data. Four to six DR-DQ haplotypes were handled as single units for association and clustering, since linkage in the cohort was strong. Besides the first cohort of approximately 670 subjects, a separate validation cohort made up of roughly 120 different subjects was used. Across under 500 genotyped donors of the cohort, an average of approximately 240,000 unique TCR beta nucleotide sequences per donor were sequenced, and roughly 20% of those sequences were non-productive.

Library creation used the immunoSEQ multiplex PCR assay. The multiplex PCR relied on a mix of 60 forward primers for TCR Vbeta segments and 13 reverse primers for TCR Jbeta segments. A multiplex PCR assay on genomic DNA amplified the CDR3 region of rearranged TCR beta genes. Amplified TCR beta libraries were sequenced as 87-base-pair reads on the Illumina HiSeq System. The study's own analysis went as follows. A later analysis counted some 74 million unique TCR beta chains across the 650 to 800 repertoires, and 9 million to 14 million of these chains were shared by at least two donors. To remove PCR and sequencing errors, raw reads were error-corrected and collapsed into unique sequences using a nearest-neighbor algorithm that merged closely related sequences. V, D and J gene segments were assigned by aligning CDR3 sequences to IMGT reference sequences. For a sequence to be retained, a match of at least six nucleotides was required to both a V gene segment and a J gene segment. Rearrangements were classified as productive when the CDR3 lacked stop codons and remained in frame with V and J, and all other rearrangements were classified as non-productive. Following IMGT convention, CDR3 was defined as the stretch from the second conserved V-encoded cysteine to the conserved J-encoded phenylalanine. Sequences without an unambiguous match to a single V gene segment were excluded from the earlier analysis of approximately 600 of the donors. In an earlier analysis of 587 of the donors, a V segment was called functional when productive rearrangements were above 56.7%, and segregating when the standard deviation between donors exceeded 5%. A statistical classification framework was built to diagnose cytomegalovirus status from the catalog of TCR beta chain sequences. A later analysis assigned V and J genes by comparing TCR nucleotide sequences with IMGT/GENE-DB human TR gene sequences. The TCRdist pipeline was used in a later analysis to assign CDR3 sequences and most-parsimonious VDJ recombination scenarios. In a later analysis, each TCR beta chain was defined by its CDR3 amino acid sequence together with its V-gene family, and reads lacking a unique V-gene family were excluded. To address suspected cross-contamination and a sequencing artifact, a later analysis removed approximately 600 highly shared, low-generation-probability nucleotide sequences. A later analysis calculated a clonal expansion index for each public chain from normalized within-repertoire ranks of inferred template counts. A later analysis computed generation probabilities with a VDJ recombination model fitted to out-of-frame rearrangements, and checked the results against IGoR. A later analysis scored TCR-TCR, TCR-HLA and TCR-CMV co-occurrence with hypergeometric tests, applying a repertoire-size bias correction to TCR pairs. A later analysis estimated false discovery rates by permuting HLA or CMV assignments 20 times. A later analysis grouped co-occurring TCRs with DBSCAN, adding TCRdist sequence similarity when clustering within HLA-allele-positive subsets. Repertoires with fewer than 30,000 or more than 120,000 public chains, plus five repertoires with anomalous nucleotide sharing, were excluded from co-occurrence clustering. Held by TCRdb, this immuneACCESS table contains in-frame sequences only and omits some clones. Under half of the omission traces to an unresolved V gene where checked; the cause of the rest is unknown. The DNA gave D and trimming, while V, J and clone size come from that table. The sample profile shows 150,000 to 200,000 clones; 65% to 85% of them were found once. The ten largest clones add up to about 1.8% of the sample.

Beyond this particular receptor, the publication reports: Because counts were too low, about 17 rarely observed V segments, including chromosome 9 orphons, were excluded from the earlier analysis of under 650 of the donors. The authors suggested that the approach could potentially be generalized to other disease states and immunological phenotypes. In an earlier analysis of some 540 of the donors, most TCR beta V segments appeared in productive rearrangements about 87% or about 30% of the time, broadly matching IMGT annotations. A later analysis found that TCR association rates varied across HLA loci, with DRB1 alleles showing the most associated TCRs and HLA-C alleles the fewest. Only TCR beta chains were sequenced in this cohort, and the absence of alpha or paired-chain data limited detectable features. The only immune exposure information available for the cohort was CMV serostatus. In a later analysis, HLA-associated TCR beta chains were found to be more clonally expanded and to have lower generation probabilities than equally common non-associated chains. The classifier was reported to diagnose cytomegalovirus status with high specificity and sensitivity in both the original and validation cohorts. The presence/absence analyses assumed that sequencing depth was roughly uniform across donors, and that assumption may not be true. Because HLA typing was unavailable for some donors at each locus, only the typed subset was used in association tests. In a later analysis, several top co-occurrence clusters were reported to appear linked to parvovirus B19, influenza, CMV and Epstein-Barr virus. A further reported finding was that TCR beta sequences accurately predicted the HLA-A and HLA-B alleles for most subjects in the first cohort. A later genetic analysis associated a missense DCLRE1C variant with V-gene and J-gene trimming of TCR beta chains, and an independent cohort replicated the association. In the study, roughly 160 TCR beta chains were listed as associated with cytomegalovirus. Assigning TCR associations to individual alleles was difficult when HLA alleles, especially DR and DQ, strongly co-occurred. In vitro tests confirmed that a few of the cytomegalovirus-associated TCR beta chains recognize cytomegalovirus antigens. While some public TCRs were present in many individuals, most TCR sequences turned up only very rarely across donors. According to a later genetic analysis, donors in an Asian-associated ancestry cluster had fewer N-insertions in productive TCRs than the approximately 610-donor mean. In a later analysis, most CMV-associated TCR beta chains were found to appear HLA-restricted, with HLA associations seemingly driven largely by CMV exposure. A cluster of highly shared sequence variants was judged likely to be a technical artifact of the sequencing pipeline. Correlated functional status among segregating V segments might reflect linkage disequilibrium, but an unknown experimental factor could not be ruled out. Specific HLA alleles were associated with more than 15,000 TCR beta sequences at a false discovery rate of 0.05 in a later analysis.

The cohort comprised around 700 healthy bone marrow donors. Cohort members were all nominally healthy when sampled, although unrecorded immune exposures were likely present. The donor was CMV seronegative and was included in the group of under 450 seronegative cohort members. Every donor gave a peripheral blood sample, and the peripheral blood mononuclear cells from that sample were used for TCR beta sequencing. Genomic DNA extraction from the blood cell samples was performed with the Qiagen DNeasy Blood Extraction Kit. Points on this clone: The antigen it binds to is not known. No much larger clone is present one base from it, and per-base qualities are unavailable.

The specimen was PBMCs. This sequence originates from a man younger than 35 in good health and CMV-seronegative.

The CDR3 protein is CASSTQGVSNQPQHF. The DNA sequence is TGTGCCAGTAGTACACAGGGGGTTAGCAATCAGCCCCAGCATTTT. The chain employs TRBV19 and TRBJ1-5, and 8 junctional nucleotides match TRBD1. From cysteine to phenylalanine, the CDR3 is 15 amino acids long. Kept here is only the CDR3 DNA, which spans 45 bases and is read in frame from base 1. V has 4 bases trimmed and J has 0 bases trimmed; junction bases matching no gene number 2. The CDR1 and CDR2 encoded by the germline V gene (reference sequence) are LNHDA and SQIVND.